What follows are 11 T cell receptor beta chains derived from one specimen sequenced in a study of cytomegalovirus exposure and HLA in healthy donors. A multiplex PCR was run with 60 Vbeta primers and 13 Jbeta primers. Assay: immunoSEQ multiplex PCR; the TCRdb copy retains only in-frame clones and omits some. The sample lists some 200,000 clones, 70% to 80% seen once, with 0.2% to 0.25% in the top ten. Sequenced material: PBMCs. These receptors were collected from a girl aged 2-10 years in good health and CMV-seronegative.

The chain couples TRBV19 to TRBJ2-1; D call uncertain. The germline V and J ends were trimmed by 5 bases and 5 bases, with 10 bases remaining between them. The CDR3 totals 13 residues. CDR1 and CDR2 from the germline V gene are LNHDA and SQIVND (reference sequence). The CDR3 DNA sequence: TGTGCCAGTAGTCCCGACCGGGACAATGAGCAGTTCTTC. Translating it yields CASSPDRDNEQFF.

The V and J genes are TRBV6-5 and TRBJ2-1; 9 positions agree with TRBD2. V lost 6 bases, J lost 0 bases, and 3 bases stayed unmatched. Germline V gives CDR1 MNHEY, CDR2 SVGAGI. The CDR3 is made up of 15 amino acids. The CDR3 sequence is CASRVSGSSYNEQFF. CDR3 DNA sequence: TGTGCCAGCAGGGTTAGCGGGAGCTCCTACAATGAGCAGTTCTTC.

The chain joins TRBV4-1 to TRBJ2-7; D is possibly TRBD1 (6 bases). In germline, CDR1 is MGHRA, CDR2 YSYEKL. V lost 3 bases and J 5 bases, leaving 11 bases between the germline ends. The CDR3 covers 13 residues. CDR3 residues: CASSHLQGHEQYF. The CDR3 DNA sequence: TGCGCCAGCAGCCACCTACAGGGTCACGAGCAGTACTTC.

This rearrangement joins TRBV16 to TRBJ2-3; 7 positions match TRBD1. The germline gives CDR1 KGHSY, CDR2 FQNENV. The CDR3 has 16 residues. V dropped 3 bases and J dropped 4; count of bases not matched to a gene: 10. CDR3 sequence reads: CASSHQGTVKSDTQYF. The CDR3 DNA follows: TGTGCCAGCAGCCACCAAGGGACAGTGAAATCAGATACGCAGTATTTT.

V usage is TRBV19 and J usage is TRBJ2-7; tentative D call: TRBD1 (6 bases). CDR1 is LNHDA, CDR2 SQIVND, per germline (reference sequence). Trimming cost V 4 bases and J 0 bases, with 13 bases left between them. The CDR3 consists of 15 residues. CDR3 sequence reads: CASSSPGENSYEQYF. In DNA form, the CDR3 reads TGTGCCAGTAGTAGTCCAGGGGAAAACTCCTACGAGCAGTACTTC. The full variable domain, completed using reference TRBV19 and TRBJ2-7, is DGGITQSPKYLFRKEGQNVTLSCEQNLNHDAMYWYRQDPGQGLRLIYYSQIVNDFQKGDIAEGYSVSREKKESFPLTVTSAQKNPTAFYLCASSSPGENSYEQYFGPGTRLTVT.

This clone is a singleton in its sample. This chain uses TRBV15 with TRBJ1-2, with TRBD1 matching 8 bases. This CDR3 has 14 amino acids. V trimming: 0 bases; J trimming: 7 bases; junction bases outside the gene matches: 4. Germline CDR1 and CDR2: LNHNV and YYDKDF (reference sequence). In nucleotides, the CDR3 is TGTGCCACCAGCAGAGACAGGACAGGGCTTGGCTACACCTTC. As protein: CATSRDRTGLGYTF.

In DNA, the CDR3 is TGTGCCAGCAGTTACCTCGGGGGGGAGAACGAGCAGTACTTC. Translated, it gives CASSYLGGENEQYF. V and J are TRBV6-6 and TRBJ2-5, with 8 bases fitting TRBD2. The closer fit of TRBJ2-7 to the DNA end suggests the J call may be wrong. CDR1 is MNHNY, CDR2 SVGAGI, per germline (reference sequence). CDR3 size: 14 residues.

V gene TRBV4-1 combines with J gene TRBJ2-7; the D gene is possibly TRBD2 (5 bases). Trimming pared 6 bases from V and 1 base from J, leaving 16 bases between. The CDR3 loop spans 15 amino acids. Germline CDR1 MGHRA, CDR2 YSYEKL. CDR3 DNA: TGCGCCAGCAGTCCGACGGACGCGGGTTCCTACGAGCAGTACTTC. It translates to CASSPTDAGSYEQYF.

V usage is TRBV29-1 and J usage is TRBJ2-1; 8 bases agree with TRBD1. The CDR3 is made up of 14 amino acids. Unmatched junction bases numbered 4, after V lost 6 bases and J lost 0 bases. Germline V gives CDR1 SQVTM, CDR2 ANQGSEA. The CDR3 region is CSVGGTGSYNEQFF. The CDR3 DNA reads as TGCAGCGTGGGCGGGACAGGCTCCTACAATGAGCAGTTCTTC.

J is TRBJ2-1 and V is TRBV7-3; TRBD2 agrees at 9 bases. The trim removed 5 bases at V and 6 bases at J, leaving 23 bases unmatched. The germline V gene encodes CDR1 SGHTA and CDR2 FQGTGA. This CDR3 is built from 20 residues. The CDR3 reads CASSAPLMDWRGGISNEQFF. In DNA, the CDR3 is TGTGCCAGCAGCGCCCCCCTGATGGACTGGCGGGGGGGCATCAGCAATGAGCAGTTCTTC.

Concerning this clone itself: In the same sample, other DNA sequences code for this CDR3. This rearrangement joins TRBV19 to TRBJ1-1; no clear D gene. CDR3 length: 13 residues. Trimming removed 1 base from V and 4 bases from J, with 7 bases in between. Looked up from germline, CDR1 is LNHDA and CDR2 is SQIVND (reference sequence). The CDR3 loop reads CASSIGRGTEAFF. DNA for the CDR3: TGTGCCAGTAGTATAGGACGGGGCACTGAAGCTTTCTTT.